Included here is one T cell receptor (beta chain) sequence, with context. Localized lung adenocarcinoma, a non-small cell lung cancer, affected the donors. The data were taken from a study of CD4 and CD8 cells across lung adenocarcinoma regions. TCRdb re-called the PCR reads through MiXCR, storing one row per CDR3 protein. This sample has fewer than 20,000 distinct CDR3 sequences, with around 52% found just once. The CDR3 contains 15 residues. Germline-derived CDR1 and CDR2 are ENHRY and SYGVKD. This sequence was found in a female donor with lung adenocarcinoma. The CD4 and CD8 labels of this study may be unreliable. Sequencing used CD8+ T cells from the center of a lung tumor. The rearrangement uses TRBV10-3 and TRBJ2-3; the D gene is possibly TRBD2 (6 bases). The tail of the sequence fits TRBJ2-7 better, so the J call may be wrong. CDR3 in amino acids: CAGGNGGSGPDTQYF. DNA of the CDR3: TGTGCCGGGGGGAACGGGGGTAGTGGCCCAGATACGCAGTACTTC.